These T cell receptor beta chains were read from a single sample in a study of regulatory T cells in long-lasting Graves disease. Each CDR3 protein is one row after TCRdb ran MiXCR on the multiplex PCR reads. The profile shows 580,000 or so distinct CDR3 sequences, about 16% of them singletons. This same sample was also taken into another study, of T cells in Graves' hyperthyroidism and ophthalmopathy.

Material: peripheral blood mononuclear cells (PBMCs), obtained at new diagnosis, from a patient treated with antithyroid drugs. The receptors were sampled from a man aged 18 to 35 with Graves disease. CDR3s include the opening cysteine and the closing phenylalanine or tryptophan. The D gene is left open where the match is weak. A clone size is listed for some rows: how often the clone was seen (once, few, many), or a class if it is expanded.

few,-,TRBJ1-6,TRBV27,CASSTGQSNSPLHF,TGTGCCAGTTCGACGGGACAAAGTAATTCACCCCTCCACTTT
few,-,TRBJ2-3,TRBV19,CASSNQPGTDTQYF,TGTGCCAGTAGTAACCAACCGGGCACAGATACGCAGTATTTT
-,-,TRBJ1-2,TRBV6-1,CASTSTYRVSNYGYTF,TGTGCCAGCACCTCAACCTACAGGGTGTCCAACTATGGCTACACCTTC
many,TRBD2,TRBJ2-3,TRBV5-1,CASSYSGRAKTDTQYF,TGCGCCAGCAGCTATAGCGGGAGGGCCAAAACAGATACGCAGTATTTT
many,TRBD1,TRBJ2-5,TRBV20-1,CSARDAASWTGLSETQYF,TGCAGTGCTAGAGATGCGGCCTCCTGGACAGGGCTAAGCGAGACCCAGTACTTC
few,TRBD2,TRBJ2-7,TRBV20-1,CSAKGVAGPYVKNSYEQYF,TGCAGTGCTAAAGGGGTAGCGGGGCCTTATGTCAAGAACTCCTACGAGCAGTACTTC
many,-,TRBJ1-1,TRBV28,CASIRTANTEAFF,TGTGCCAGCATTAGGACAGCTAACACTGAAGCTTTCTTT
many,-,TRBJ1-5,TRBV6-2/TRBV6-3,CASSPNHQGNQPQHF,TGTGCCAGCAGTCCAAACCATCAGGGGAATCAGCCCCAGCATTTT
-,-,TRBJ2-2,TRBV7-9,CAFTGGSNTGELFF,TGTGCCTTTACCGGGGGCTCGAACACCGGGGAGCTGTTTTTT
-,-,TRBJ1-5,TRBV5-1,CASSLVPGQPQHF,TGCGCCAGCAGCTTGGTCCCGGGTCAGCCCCAGCATTTT
many,-,TRBJ2-7,TRBV12-3/TRBV12-4,CASSLARTAVSYEQYF,TGTGCCAGCAGTTTAGCGCGAACAGCAGTCTCCTACGAGCAGTACTTC
many,TRBD1,TRBJ2-1,TRBV2,CASRDRGFLNNEQFF,TGTGCCAGCAGGGACAGGGGGTTCTTGAACAATGAGCAGTTCTTC
many,TRBD1,TRBJ1-1,TRBV12-3/TRBV12-4,CASTPTGGYTEAFF,TGTGCCAGCACCCCGACAGGGGGCTACACTGAAGCTTTCTTT
many,-,TRBJ2-1,TRBV5-1,CASSLGGRGDEQFF,TGCGCCAGCAGCTTGGGTGGGAGAGGGGATGAGCAGTTCTTC
-,TRBD1,TRBJ2-5,TRBV20-1,CSAIQGQGATETQYF,TGCAGTGCTATTCAGGGACAGGGGGCGACGGAGACCCAGTACTTC
few,-,TRBJ2-7,TRBV2,CASSRVGSYEQYF,TGTGCCAGCAGTAGGGTGGGAAGCTACGAGCAGTACTTC
many,TRBD2,TRBJ2-1,TRBV7-8,CASSLLAGTEQFF,TGTGCCAGCAGCTTATTAGCGGGAACTGAGCAGTTCTTC
many,-,TRBJ1-2,TRBV5-1,CASSPSLGGTGYTF,TGCGCCAGCAGCCCCTCCCTTGGGGGGACCGGCTACACCTTC
few,-,TRBJ1-1,TRBV7-3,CASSFYGNTEAFF,TGTGCCAGCAGCTTTTATGGGAACACTGAAGCTTTCTTT
-,-,TRBJ2-1,TRBV7-2,CASSLEPGSNEQFF,TGTGCCAGCAGCTTAGAACCAGGCTCCAATGAGCAGTTCTTC
many,-,TRBJ2-3,TRBV11-1,CASSPRSGLRTDTQYF,TGTGCCAGCAGCCCGCGTAGTGGGTTACGCACAGATACGCAGTATTTT
few,TRBD2,TRBJ2-1,TRBV11-3,CASSLGVGTSGEAQFF,TGTGCCAGCAGCTTAGGAGTGGGGACTAGCGGGGAAGCGCAGTTCTTC
few,TRBD1,TRBJ2-2,TRBV7-2,CASSLVGQTGELFF,TGTGCCAGCAGCTTGGTGGGACAGACCGGGGAGCTGTTTTTT
few,-,TRBJ2-7,TRBV13,CASSLRSPTGQYF,TGTGCCAGCAGCCTCAGGAGTCCTACGGGGCAGTACTTC
-,-,TRBJ1-2,TRBV5-1,CASSHGQGHGYTF,TGCGCCAGCAGCCACGGGCAGGGGCATGGCTACACCTTC
few,TRBD2,TRBJ2-7,TRBV20-1,CSATKGFSGRLAYEQYF,TGCAGTGCCACCAAGGGTTTTAGCGGGCGCCTGGCCTACGAGCAGTACTTC
many,TRBD1,TRBJ2-7,TRBV20-1,CSARDSGRTGGYEQYF,TGCAGTGCTAGGGACAGTGGTAGGACAGGGGGCTACGAGCAGTACTTC
many,-,TRBJ2-7,TRBV11-2,CASSFNIWESYEQYF,TGTGCCAGCAGTTTTAATATTTGGGAATCCTACGAGCAGTACTTC
-,TRBD1,TRBJ1-4,TRBV6-1,CASSLRDRGQKLFF,TGTGCCAGCAGTCTCCGGGACAGGGGGCAAAAACTGTTTTTT
-,-,TRBJ1-5,TRBV27,CASNNRVSEPQHF,TGTGCCAGCAATAACAGGGTGTCTGAGCCCCAGCATTTT
-,-,TRBJ2-4,TRBV20-1,CSARTSNVQYF,TGCAGTGCTCGAACCAGCAACGTTCAGTACTTC
-,TRBD2,TRBJ2-2,TRBV19,CASSPGVPLPSGSSSGELLF,TGTGCCAGTAGTCCCGGGGTCCCTCTCCCTAGCGGGAGTAGTTCCGGGGAGCTGCTTTTT
many,-,TRBJ1-5,TRBV6-1,CASREGVYQPQHF,TGTGCCAGCAGGGAAGGTGTGTATCAGCCCCAGCATTTT
many,TRBD2,TRBJ2-7,TRBV27,CASSPPTPGLAAYEQYF,TGTGCCAGCAGTCCCCCCACCCCGGGACTAGCGGCCTACGAGCAGTACTTC
-,-,TRBJ1-5,TRBV28,CASSLPRVTWGNQPQHF,TGTGCCAGCAGTTTACCGAGAGTTACCTGGGGCAATCAGCCCCAGCATTTT
many,-,TRBJ2-3,TRBV6-2/TRBV6-3,CASSYSGGWSTDTQYF,TGTGCCAGCAGTTACTCGGGGGGTTGGAGCACAGATACGCAGTATTTT
-,-,TRBJ2-3,TRBV4-1,CASSQGMDTQYF,TGCGCCAGCAGCCAAGGGATGGATACGCAGTATTTT
few,-,TRBJ1-1,TRBV5-8,CASSLAHTEAFF,TGTGCCAGCAGCTTGGCACACACTGAAGCTTTCTTT
-,-,TRBJ2-1,TRBV28,CASSLKRILGNEQFF,TGTGCCAGCAGTTTAAAGAGAATCCTCGGGAATGAGCAGTTCTTC
few,-,TRBJ1-1,TRBV7-9,CASSLGRSLNTEAFF,TGTGCCAGCAGCTTAGGTAGGAGTCTGAACACTGAAGCTTTCTTT
many,-,TRBJ1-1,TRBV3-1,CASSRQTPGTEAFF,TGTGCCAGCAGCCGACAGACGCCGGGGACTGAAGCTTTCTTT
-,-,TRBJ1-5,TRBV7-3,CASSPQGLSNQPQHF,TGTGCCAGCAGCCCCCAGGGGCTAAGCAATCAGCCCCAGCATTTT
many,-,TRBJ2-7,TRBV11-2,CASSLVQRSSYEQYF,TGTGCCAGCAGCTTAGTCCAGCGGTCCTCCTACGAGCAGTACTTC
few,TRBD2,TRBJ2-7,TRBV5-1,CASSLEFSGSSYEQYF,TGCGCCAGCAGCTTGGAATTTAGCGGGAGCTCCTACGAGCAGTACTTC
many,-,TRBJ1-1,TRBV5-1,CASSPSVGENTEAFF,TGCGCCAGCAGCCCCAGCGTGGGAGAGAACACTGAAGCTTTCTTT
many,TRBD1,TRBJ1-2,TRBV6-1,CASSTDRGRDYGYTF,TGTGCCAGCAGTACAGACAGGGGGCGGGACTATGGCTACACCTTC
many,-,TRBJ2-7,TRBV6-1,CASRSLYEQYF,TGTGCCAGCAGATCTCTCTACGAGCAGTACTTC
-,-,TRBJ1-2,TRBV6-2/TRBV6-3,CASTPDTVVGYTF,TGTGCCAGCACCCCAGACACCGTGGTCGGCTACACCTTC
-,TRBD1,TRBJ2-7,TRBV7-2,CASSLEAGGAFSSYEQYF,TGTGCCAGCAGCTTAGAGGCAGGGGGTGCATTTAGCTCCTACGAGCAGTACTTC
many,TRBD2,TRBJ2-2,TRBV12-3/TRBV12-4,CASSLTSGSAGELFF,TGTGCCAGCAGTCTGACTAGCGGGAGTGCGGGGGAGCTGTTTTTT
few,TRBD2,TRBJ2-1,TRBV5-1,CASSLTSGGVHEQFF,TGCGCCAGCAGCTTAACTAGCGGAGGAGTACATGAGCAGTTCTTC
many,TRBD2,TRBJ2-7,TRBV20-1,CSARTSSAYEQYF,TGCAGTGCCAGGACTAGCTCAGCCTACGAGCAGTACTTC
few,TRBD2,TRBJ2-1,TRBV20-1,CSAREGSGRANEQFF,TGCAGTGCTAGAGAGGGGAGCGGGAGGGCCAATGAGCAGTTCTTC
once,TRBD2,TRBJ2-5,TRBV28,CASSLLRLAGGLEETQYF,TGTGCCAGCAGTTTATTAAGGCTAGCGGGAGGGCTGGAGGAGACCCAGTACTTC
-,TRBD2,TRBJ2-5,TRBV5-1,CASSEIAGKEETQYF,TGCGCCAGCAGCGAAATAGCGGGAAAGGAAGAGACCCAGTACTTC
few,-,TRBJ1-1,TRBV5-5,CASSFYDRVNTEAFF,TGTGCCAGCAGCTTCTACGATAGGGTGAACACTGAAGCTTTCTTT
few,TRBD2,TRBJ2-7,TRBV30,CAWRGLAVPSYEQYF,TGTGCCTGGAGGGGACTAGCGGTCCCCTCCTACGAGCAGTACTTC